Shown below are 27 T cell receptor beta chains from a single sample sequenced in a study of blood T cell repertoires in COVID-19. Sequencing was performed with immunoSEQ multiplex PCR; in TCRdb, only in-frame clones are kept and a portion is missing. The table shows 250,000 to 300,000 clones, with approximately 90% occurring only once. The sample comprised PBMCs or T cells enriched from blood (not recorded which). The origin of the receptors is a woman under 40 who had recovered from COVID-19.

The V and J genes are TRBV6-2 or TRBV6-3 and TRBJ2-5; TRBD1 matches at 9 bases. This CDR3 spans 16 amino acids. The trim removed 4 bases at V and 5 bases at J, leaving 11 bases unmatched. Germline assignment: CDR1 MNHEY and CDR2 SVGEGT. This chain's CDR3 is CASSFTPGTGSETQYF. The CDR3 region has the DNA TGTGCCAGCAGTTTTACTCCCGGGACAGGGAGCGAGACCCAGTACTTC.

A word on this clone: At one of its ends the junction is not consistent with the germline gene, which may arise from a read error. The chain carries TRBV7-7 and TRBJ1-2, with 7 bases matching TRBD1. Looked up from germline, CDR1 is SSHAT and CDR2 is FNYEAQ (reference sequence). The length of the CDR3 is 13 residues. The CDR3 reads CASSQDRRRGYTF. The CDR3 DNA sequence: TGTGCTAGCAGCCAGGACAGGAGGAGAGGCTACACCTTC.

The rearrangement uses TRBV7-8 and TRBJ2-1, with TRBD2 identical over 13 bases. Germline V gene data show CDR1 as SGHVS and CDR2 as FQNEAQ. With 0 bases clipped from V and 9 bases from J, the junction kept 17 bases outside the gene matches. The CDR3 totals 20 residues. DNA of the CDR3: TGTGCCAGCAGCTTAGCGGAGACTAGCGGGAGGTTGAGCTCTGGGGGTGAGCAGTTCTTC. Translation gives CASSLAETSGRLSSGGEQFF. The whole variable domain, filled in from reference TRBV7-8 and TRBJ2-1, reads GAGVSQSPRYKVAKRGQDVALRCDPISGHVSLFWYQQALGQGPEFLTYFQNEAQLDKSGLPSDRFFAERPEGSVSTLKIQRTQQEDSAVYLCASSLAETSGRLSSGGEQFFGPGTRLTVL.

This chain joins TRBV7-2 and TRBJ1-2, with D hard to call. Trimming removed 3 bases at V and 4 bases at J, with 9 bases between. Germline V lookup: CDR1 SGHTA, CDR2 FQGNSA. The CDR3 covers 13 residues. The CDR3 sequence: CASSFSGTYGYTF. The DNA of the CDR3 is TGTGCCAGCAGCTTCTCTGGCACCTATGGCTACACCTTC.

For this clone: Other DNA sequences of this sample code for an identical CDR3. CDR3 sequence (DNA): TGTGCCAGCAGTTTACTGGGACAGTCGAATGAAAAACTGTTTTTT. Translated, it gives CASSLLGQSNEKLFF. The J gene is TRBJ1-4, the V gene TRBV28, with 7 bases lining up with TRBD1. V gave up 2 bases and J gave up 5 bases; unmatched junction bases: 5. This CDR3 is 15 amino acids long. The germline CDR1 and CDR2 sequences are MDHEN and SYDVKM.

This chain links TRBV6-5 with TRBJ2-5, with D possibly matching TRBD2 (6 bases). CDR3 length: 15 residues. Germline CDR1 MNHEY, CDR2 SVGAGI. The V end lost 2 bases, the J end lost 1 base, and 11 bases lay between the germline ends. CDR3 in amino acids: CASSYGAGSQETQYF. CDR3 coding DNA: TGTGCCAGCAGTTACGGGGCGGGGAGCCAAGAGACCCAGTACTTC.

This sequence joins TRBV4-1 and TRBJ2-3, with 11 bases aligning to TRBD2. Germline CDR1 and CDR2: MGHRA and YSYEKL. Unmatched junction bases numbered 4, after V lost 3 bases and J lost 5 bases. This CDR3 region has 15 residues. CDR3 sequence: CASSHSGLAGDTQYF. The CDR3 DNA reads TGCGCCAGCAGCCATTCCGGACTAGCGGGAGATACGCAGTATTTT.

The gene calls are TRBV19 and TRBJ1-4; D may be TRBD1 (6 bases). V was trimmed by 5 bases and J by 4 bases, leaving 14 bases between them. Germline V lookup: CDR1 LNHDA, CDR2 SQIVND (reference sequence). CDR3 length: 15 residues. The CDR3, as DNA: TGTGCCAGTAGTCGAAGGACAGACTTTAATGAAAAACTGTTTTTT. Its protein is CASSRRTDFNEKLFF.

The chain carries TRBV4-2 and TRBJ2-3; 8 nucleotides align to TRBD2. The germline V gene has CDR1 LGHNA and CDR2 YNFKEQ. This CDR3 has 19 amino acids. Trimming at V came to 1 base and at J to 2 bases, leaving 14 bases not matched to a gene. Here the CDR3 reads CASSQGGFFPGGPTDTQYF. CDR3 in DNA: TGTGCCAGCAGCCAAGGGGGGTTCTTTCCGGGAGGGCCCACAGATACGCAGTATTTT.

This chain joins TRBV5-4 and TRBJ2-1; 13 bases map to TRBD2. Germline V lookup: CDR1 SGHNT, CDR2 YYREEE (reference sequence). The CDR3 is 17 residues long. After removal of 4 bases from V and 5 bases from J, the junction contained 9 bases not matched to a gene. The CDR3 bases are TGTGCCAGCAGCCCAATACAAGGACTAGCGGGGGACAATGAGCAGTTCTTC. Its translation: CASSPIQGLAGDNEQFF.

The chain is built from TRBV4-3 and TRBJ2-5, with TRBD2 identical over 8 bases. The junction had 10 bases not matched to a gene; V was cut back by 7 bases and J by 6 bases. The germline V gene has CDR1 LGHNA and CDR2 YSLEER. The CDR3 consists of 14 residues. The CDR3 region has the DNA TGCGCCAGCATAGGCGGGAGGAGGGGGAAGACCCAGTACTTC. Translating it yields CASIGGRRGKTQYF.

This chain uses TRBV5-1 with TRBJ1-3, with unresolved D. Looked up from germline, CDR1 is SGHRS and CDR2 is YFSETQ. V was pared by 4 bases and J by 0 bases, with 5 bases between. The CDR3 totals 13 residues. The CDR3 DNA reads as TGCGCCAGCAGCCCAGTCTCTGGAAACACCATATATTTT. Encoded protein: CASSPVSGNTIYF.

This chain joins TRBV6-1 and TRBJ2-7, with D unresolved. The ends were cut back, 2 bases at V and 5 bases at J, with 13 bases in the middle. The CDR3 is 14 amino acids. Germline V lookup: CDR1 MNHNS, CDR2 SASEGT. The CDR3 DNA sequence: TGTGCCAGCAGTGAAAATCAGAATTTCGACGAGCAGTACTTC. Translated: CASSENQNFDEQYF.

This clone showed up just a few times. The chain employs TRBV5-1 and TRBJ2-2; D remains unclear. Deletions cut 0 bases from V and 4 bases from J, with 10 bases between. The CDR3 length is 15 residues. Germline-derived CDR1 and CDR2 are SGHRS and YFSETQ. DNA for the CDR3: TGCGCCAGCAGCTTGGGTGGTTCGGGCACCGGGGAGCTGTTTTTT. As protein: CASSLGGSGTGELFF.

The chain is built from TRBV7-2 and TRBJ1-4, with 7 bases lining up with TRBD1. V gave up 5 bases and J gave up 6 bases; unmatched junction bases: 9. Germline CDR1 is SGHTA and CDR2 is FQGNSA. The CDR3 covers 15 residues. The CDR3 region is CASSRRQGTDEKLFF. Here the CDR3 DNA reads TGTGCCAGCAGCCGGAGACAGGGAACAGATGAAAAACTGTTTTTT.

This sequence joins TRBV28 and TRBJ1-1, with 7 positions matching TRBD1. The CDR3 runs to 15 residues. Germline values: CDR1 MDHEN, CDR2 SYDVKM. Trimming took 5 bases from V and 4 from J; bases not matched to a gene: 10. This CDR3 is CASSPPGQFGTEAFF. CDR3 coding DNA: TGTGCCAGCAGTCCACCGGGACAGTTTGGCACTGAAGCTTTCTTT.

The chain uses TRBV5-6 and TRBJ1-6, with D tentatively TRBD1 (5 bases). The germline gives CDR1 SGHDT, CDR2 YYEEEE. The CDR3 contains 12 residues. Trimming removed 4 bases at V and 9 bases at J, with 8 bases between. Here the CDR3 reads CASSSRVSPLHF. DNA for the CDR3: TGTGCCAGCAGCAGCAGGGTTTCACCCCTCCACTTT.

V and J are TRBV6-5 and TRBJ2-7, with 7 bases aligning to TRBD1. The CDR3 is 13 residues long. Germline V gene sequence: CDR1 MNHEY, CDR2 SVGAGI. V lost 6 bases, J lost 7 bases, and 9 bases stayed unmatched. The CDR3 protein is CASRQTGLWEQYF. The CDR3 DNA follows: TGTGCCAGCAGACAGACAGGGCTTTGGGAGCAGTACTTC.

This sequence joins TRBV19 and TRBJ1-5; TRBD1 aligns across 7 bases. The CDR3 runs 12 residues. V was pared by 6 bases and J by 6 bases, with 2 bases of the junction left unmatched. The germline CDR1 and CDR2 sequences are LNHDA and SQIVND (reference sequence). CDR3 nucleotides: TGTGCCAGTAGGACAGGGTTTCAGCCCCAGCATTTT. Protein sequence: CASRTGFQPQHF.

The J gene is TRBJ2-7, the V gene TRBV6-2 or TRBV6-3; 11 bases align to TRBD2. The CDR3 spans 15 residues. V was clipped by 4 bases and J by 1 base; unmatched bases: 3. Germline V CDR1 and CDR2: MNHEY, SVGEGT. CDR3 sequence reads: CASSSPSGRSYEQYF. The DNA for the CDR3 is TGTGCCAGCAGTTCCCCTAGCGGGAGGTCCTACGAGCAGTACTTC.

The V call is TRBV19, the J call TRBJ1-5; 12 bases align to TRBD1. Unmatched junction bases numbered 5, after V lost 5 bases and J lost 6 bases. CDR3 length: 15 residues. Germline V gene sequence: CDR1 LNHDA, CDR2 SQIVND (reference sequence). CDR3: CASSWGQGASQPQHF. The CDR3 DNA is TGTGCCAGTAGTTGGGGACAGGGGGCAAGTCAGCCCCAGCATTTT.

This chain links TRBV29-1 with TRBJ2-3; TRBD1 matches at 8 bases. Germline V CDR1 and CDR2: SQVTM, ANQGSEA. CDR3 length equals 17 residues. Trimming removed 8 bases from V and 2 bases from J; junction bases left unmatched: 18. CDR3 sequence reads: CSSLPGQGPGVTDTQYF. CDR3 bases: TGCAGCTCCCTCCCAGGACAGGGACCTGGAGTCACAGATACGCAGTATTTT.

The chain carries TRBV24-1 and TRBJ2-7, with TRBD2 matching over 9 bases. Germline CDR1 KGHDR, CDR2 SFDVKD. The CDR3 is 15 amino acids. After removal of 3 bases from V and 5 bases from J, the junction contained 7 bases not matched to a gene. CDR3: CATSDPLAGRNEQYF. Here the CDR3 DNA reads TGTGCCACCAGTGATCCCCTAGCGGGAAGGAACGAGCAGTACTTC.

The chain uses TRBV11-1 and TRBJ2-1, with 16 nucleotides matching TRBD2. The germline CDR1 and CDR2 sequences are SGHAT and FQDESV (reference sequence). Losses at the gene ends were 5 bases for V and 6 bases for J; bases not matched to a gene: 4. This CDR3 is 16 amino acids long. The CDR3, as DNA: TGTGCCAGCAGCGGGGGACTAGCGGGAGGGGGCAATGAGCAGTTCTTC. Its translation is CASSGGLAGGGNEQFF.

This clone occurred once. This rearrangement joins TRBV5-6 to TRBJ1-3; maybe TRBD1 (5 bases). The V and J ends lost 4 bases and 0 bases respectively, with 11 bases between them. CDR1 SGHDT and CDR2 YYEEEE come from the germline V gene. This CDR3 has 15 residues. The chain's CDR3 is CASSVTVSSGNTIYF. In DNA, the CDR3 is TGTGCCAGCAGCGTGACAGTTAGCTCTGGAAACACCATATATTTT.

The CDR3 nucleotides are TGTGCCAGCAGCTTCGACAGGGTGCATGAAAAACTGTTTTTT. Encoded protein: CASSFDRVHEKLFF. The chain uses TRBV7-8 and TRBJ1-4; 7 bases align to TRBD1. Trimming took 3 bases from V and 6 from J; bases not matched to a gene: 4. The germline V gene has CDR1 SGHVS and CDR2 FQNEAQ. The CDR3 runs to 14 residues.

The CDR3: CASSMIGSRADTQYF. DNA for the CDR3: TGTGCCAGTAGTATGATCGGCAGTCGGGCAGATACGCAGTATTTT. The V gene is TRBV19, the J gene TRBJ2-3; the D is unclear. Germline-derived CDR1 and CDR2 are LNHDA and SQIVND (reference sequence). The CDR3 totals 15 residues. Trimming took 3 bases from V and 4 from J, leaving 14 bases between them. The full variable domain, rest sourced from reference TRBV19 and TRBJ2-3, is DGGITQSPKYLFRKEGQNVTLSCEQNLNHDAMYWYRQDPGQGLRLIYYSQIVNDFQKGDIAEGYSVSREKKESFPLTVTSAQKNPTAFYLCASSMIGSRADTQYFGPGTRLTVL.